The rows below give T cell receptor beta chains drawn from one sample of a study of blood T cell repertoires in COVID-19. Libraries were prepared by immunoSEQ multiplex PCR; TCRdb keeps only in-frame clonotypes and omits some of them. The table shows about 67,000 clones, with approximately 79% occurring only once. The sequenced sample consisted of peripheral blood. These TCRs come from a woman aged 60-70 years with acute or convalescent COVID-19. CDR3s include the opening cysteine and the closing phenylalanine or tryptophan. D genes are given only for firm matches. Not all rows give a size; the values are once, few, many and, for expanded clones, a class.

TRBJ1-4	TRBV5-5	many	TRBD1	TGTGCCAGCAGCTTGGGGGAGACAGGGTACGAAAAACTGTTTTTT	CASSLGETGYEKLFF
TRBJ1-1	TRBV4-1	NA	NA	TGCGCCAGCAGCCGGCCCGGGACACAGAACACTGAAGCTTTCTTT	CASSRPGTQNTEAFF
TRBJ2-5	TRBV20-1	NA	NA	TGCAGTGTTTGGGGACTAGAGACCCAGTACTTC	CSVWGLETQYF
TRBJ2-3	TRBV9	NA	NA	TGTGCCAGCAGCGTAATTAAGGGGGGGCCCTTCACAGATACGCAGTATTTT	CASSVIKGGPFTDTQYF
TRBJ2-1	TRBV19	NA	TRBD2	TGTGCCAGTGTCTATAGCGGGGGGGATGAGCAGTTCTTC	CASVYSGGDEQFF
TRBJ2-7	TRBV7-8	NA	TRBD1	TGTGCCAGCAGCCAAATGAGCTCAGGGGGCGCGGTCCCCTACGAGCAGTACTTC	CASSQMSSGGAVPYEQYF
TRBJ2-5	TRBV5-8	NA	TRBD2	TGTGCCAGCAGCTTGGGACTAGCGCGGGAGACCCAGTACTTC	CASSLGLARETQYF
TRBJ1-1	TRBV29-1	NA	NA	TGCAGCGTTGAGTCACAGGCCTTGAACACTGAAGCTTTCTTT	CSVESQALNTEAFF
TRBJ1-1	TRBV11-2	NA	NA	TGTGCCAGCAGCTTGGGATTTCTGGGAGCTGAAGCTTTCTTT	CASSLGFLGAEAFF
TRBJ2-3	TRBV2	NA	TRBD1	TGTGCCAGCTCTAGGGACAGGGCCACAGATACGCAGTATTTT	CASSRDRATDTQYF
TRBJ2-1	TRBV5-1	NA	NA	TGCGCCAGCAGCATTGGACAGATCTCCTACAATGAGCAGTTCTTC	CASSIGQISYNEQFF
TRBJ2-7	TRBV7-8	NA	NA	TGTGCCAGCAGCTTAGAGGGAACGGGAATACTAACCTACGAGCAGTACTTC	CASSLEGTGILTYEQYF
TRBJ1-4	TRBV7-9	NA	NA	TGTGCCAGCAGCTTTCTGGAGGAAAAACTGTTTTTT	CASSFLEEKLFF
TRBJ2-5	TRBV4-1	NA	TRBD2	TGCGCCAGCAGCCAAGATCTTGCGGGGGAAGAGACCCAGTACTTC	CASSQDLAGEETQYF
TRBJ1-2	TRBV28	NA	TRBD1	TGTGCCAGCAGCAGTATGTGGACAGGCACCTTACAACCTAACTATGGCTACACCTTC	CASSSMWTGTLQPNYGYTF
TRBJ1-2	TRBV19	NA	TRBD1	TGTGCCAGTAGTATAGATGGCAGGGGGCGGAGGGGCTACACCTTC	CASSIDGRGRRGYTF
TRBJ1-2	TRBV27	NA	NA	TGTGCCAGCAGTTTATCGGGCAGGGTTAACTATGGCTACACCTTC	CASSLSGRVNYGYTF
TRBJ2-3	TRBV6-2/TRBV6-3	NA	TRBD2	TGTGCCAGCAGTTACTCTCTAGCGGGGGCTTTCACAGATACGCAGTATTTT	CASSYSLAGAFTDTQYF
TRBJ1-1	TRBV29-1	NA	NA	TGCAGCGTTGAAGATCGACTCCCTGAAGCTTTCTTT	CSVEDRLPEAFF
TRBJ2-7	TRBV12-3/TRBV12-4	NA	NA	TGTGCCAGCAGCCAAACGTTACAGGGGCAGTACTTC	CASSQTLQGQYF
TRBJ1-5	TRBV24-1	NA	TRBD1	TGTGCCACCAGGGAACGTCCGGGACAGGGGATATTGAGATGCTTGAATCAGCCCCAGCATTTT	CATRERPGQGILRCLNQPQHF
TRBJ2-2	TRBV5-5	NA	NA	TGTGCCAGCAGCTTGGAGTTAAGCCGGGAGCTGTTTTTT	CASSLELSRELFF